The T cell receptor beta chain described here comes from a study of glioma-infiltrating T cells. Study findings and constraints: Only very few CDR3 sequences appeared in both tissue and blood.

Amplification of TCR alpha and beta CDR3 regions from RNA used iRepertoire nested multiplex PCR. Via MiXCR, TCRdb re-called the multiplex PCR reads, giving one row per CDR3 protein. Counted here are fewer than 200,000 distinct CDR3 sequences, roughly a third occurring once; the ten biggest clones make up roughly 21%. At least ten counts were recorded for this clonotype. What it binds is unknown. Sequencing used glioma tissue, nonneoplastic brain tissue, or PBMCs (not recorded which). The source of this sequence is a human donor with low-grade glioma or glioblastoma, undergoing nonglioma brain surgery, or in good health (not recorded which).

The CDR3 bases are TGTGCCAGCAGTTACGGGTCCCTCAATCAGCCCCAGCATTTT. Translating it yields CASSYGSLNQPQHF. This chain uses TRBV6-6 with TRBJ1-5; D unclear. The CDR3 has 14 residues. Deletions cut 2 bases from V and 3 bases from J, with 8 bases between. Germline V CDR1 and CDR2: MNHNY, SVGAGI (reference sequence).